The 32 T cell receptor beta chains listed next were all sequenced from one sample in a study of human T cells and chemical hapten exposure (dated by TCRdb to the early 2020s). Library creation used RACE. The sequencing machine was a NextSeq 500. Clones were called with MiXCR by TCRdb after fastp trimmed the public reads at Q25, and only in-frame beta chains were retained. Rows with a matching CDR3 protein are joined into one entry that keeps the most common DNA and genes. The sample profile shows just over 350,000 distinct CDR3 sequences; roughly 6% of them were found once. Of the sample, approximately 5.4% falls within the top ten clones. The sample's time point, from its label and the paper: patch test 2, 6 weeks after DPC sensitization. Read against the paper, the sample's treatment or condition label means: therapeutic diphenylcyclopropenone sensitization with weekly scalp DPC. The sequencing used whole blood, collected in connection with sensitization to the hapten diphenylcyclopropenone (DPC). The receptors were sampled from a woman aged 18-29 years with alopecia areata. Some clones in this sample may be carry-over from other donors' samples.

This clonotype was counted many times. J is TRBJ1-1 and V is TRBV7-2; D not resolved. The CDR3 contains 13 residues. CDR1 and CDR2 from the germline V gene are SGHTA and FQGNSA. V was trimmed by 3 bases and J by 5 bases, leaving 10 bases between them. The CDR3 loop is CASSFKTGTEAFF. CDR3 sequence (DNA): TGTGCCAGCAGCTTCAAAACCGGGACTGAAGCTTTCTTT.

This clonotype was seen at least ten times. This rearrangement joins TRBV5-1 to TRBJ1-6; 7 nucleotides align to TRBD1. The trim removed 2 bases at V and 9 bases at J, leaving 2 bases unmatched. The CDR3 is made up of 13 amino acids. Germline CDR1 and CDR2: SGHRS and YFSETQ. Here the CDR3 reads CASSLQGSSPLHF. CDR3 nucleotide sequence: TGCGCCAGCAGCTTACAGGGGAGTTCACCCCTCCACTTT.

This clonotype turned up a few times. The chain carries TRBV7-2 and TRBJ2-1; perhaps TRBD2 as D (5 bases). The V gene's germline CDR1 is SGHTA and CDR2 FQGNSA. The V gene lost 1 base and the J gene lost 10 bases, with 14 bases spanning the gap. CDR3 length: 14 residues. The chain's CDR3 is CASSLVDSSIEQFF. DNA for the CDR3: TGTGCCAGCAGCTTAGTGGACTCCTCGATCGAGCAGTTCTTC.

The chain employs TRBV6-1 and TRBJ1-6; D is undetermined. Germline CDR1 is MNHNS and CDR2 is SASEGT. Trimming left V 0 bases short and J 5 bases short, with 14 bases between. This CDR3 has 17 amino acids. The CDR3 region has the DNA TGTGCCAGCAGTGAAGCGTTGTTGTCAGCCAATAATTCACCCCTCCACTTT. Protein product: CASSEALLSANNSPLHF.

This clonotype was observed at least ten times. The rearrangement joins TRBV4-1 to TRBJ2-1, with 8 bases identical to TRBD2. The germline CDR1 and CDR2 sequences are MGHRA and YSYEKL. The CDR3 covers 14 residues. J lost 5 bases, V lost 6 bases, and 6 bases had no gene match. The CDR3 nucleotides read TGCGCCAGCAGAAGACTAGCGCAAGACAATGAGCAGTTCTTC. Encoded protein: CASRRLAQDNEQFF.

This clonotype was detected many times. V gene TRBV6-1 combines with J gene TRBJ1-2; 7 nucleotides align to TRBD1. Germline CDR1 MNHNS, CDR2 SASEGT. V gave up 1 base and J gave up 5 bases; unmatched junction bases: 10. The CDR3 has 16 residues. CDR3: CASSEDAPGTAYGYTF. The CDR3, as DNA: TGTGCCAGCAGTGAAGATGCCCCTGGGACAGCTTATGGCTACACCTTC.

The rearrangement joins TRBV20-1 to TRBJ1-2; perhaps TRBD1 as D (6 bases). Between the trimmed V and J ends, which lost 1 base and 7 bases, there was a span of 19 bases. Per the germline V gene, CDR1 is DFQATT and CDR2 is SNEGSKA (reference sequence). The CDR3 length is 15 residues. This CDR3 reads CSARGTAIRGSGYTF. Here the CDR3 DNA reads TGCAGTGCTAGAGGGACAGCCATTAGGGGAAGTGGCTACACCTTC.

This clonotype was recorded many times. The J gene is TRBJ1-6, the V gene TRBV12-3 or TRBV12-4; D possibly corresponds to TRBD1 (5 bases). The V end was cut by 1 base, the J end by 8 bases, with 12 bases between. CDR3 size: 15 residues. The chain's CDR3 is CASSLGTPPDSPLHF. DNA for the CDR3: TGTGCCAGCAGTTTAGGGACACCTCCTGATTCACCCCTCCACTTT.

This clonotype was counted many times. V gene TRBV4-3 combines with J gene TRBJ1-3, with D possibly TRBD1 on 5 matching bases. Germline CDR1 and CDR2: LGHNA and YSLEER. CDR3 size: 15 residues. The germline V and J ends were trimmed by 0 bases and 4 bases, with 10 bases remaining between them. The CDR3 DNA reads as TGCGCCAGCAGCCAAGATTCGACAGTAGGAAACACCATATATTTT. Residues: CASSQDSTVGNTIYF.

The chain has TRBV12-3 or TRBV12-4 and TRBJ2-2; D may be TRBD1 or TRBD2 (5 bases each). The V end lost 6 bases, the J end lost 6 bases, and 17 bases lay between the germline ends. The CDR3 is 15 amino acids. The CDR3 here is CASSLGTGMAGELFF. The CDR3 DNA reads TGTGCCAGCAGCCTAGGGACCGGGATGGCCGGGGAGCTGTTTTTT.

This clonotype was counted at least ten times. The chain uses TRBV27 and TRBJ1-1; D unresolved. CDR1 and CDR2 from the germline V gene are MNHEY and SMNVEV (reference sequence). The CDR3 contains 13 residues. V lost 6 bases and J 1 base, leaving 9 bases between the germline ends. The CDR3: CASSLNRNTEAFF. CDR3 sequence (DNA): TGTGCCAGCAGCTTAAACAGGAACACTGAAGCTTTCTTT.

Only a few counts were recorded for this clonotype. J is TRBJ1-4 and V is TRBV20-1, with D uncertain. CDR3 length equals 11 residues. Trimming left V 5 bases short and J 5 bases short, with 6 bases between. Germline assignment: CDR1 DFQATT and CDR2 SNEGSKA (reference sequence). In DNA, the CDR3 is TGCAGTGCTGCCAGGAATGAAAAACTGTTTTTT. Translating gives CSAARNEKLFF.

The chain is built from TRBV4-2 and TRBJ2-3; 11 positions agree with TRBD2. The CDR3 has 18 residues. Trimming removed 4 bases from V and 2 bases from J; junction bases left unmatched: 11. The germline V gene has CDR1 LGHNA and CDR2 YNFKEQ. CDR3 sequence: CASSPQLAGEIVTDTQYF. CDR3 nucleotides: TGTGCCAGCAGCCCACAACTAGCGGGGGAGATCGTCACAGATACGCAGTATTTT.

This clonotype occurred many times. The CDR3 region has the DNA TGTGCCAGCAGCGTAGCTCCCGGGAGTAAAAGAGACTACAATGAGCAGTTCTTC. Its protein is CASSVAPGSKRDYNEQFF. This chain links TRBV9 with TRBJ2-1; D possibly corresponds to TRBD2 (6 bases). The V and J ends lost 0 bases and 3 bases respectively, with 19 bases between them. In germline, CDR1 is SGDLS, CDR2 YYNGEE. The CDR3 is made up of 18 amino acids. Full variable domain (missing parts from reference TRBV9 and TRBJ2-1): DSGVTQTPKHLITATGQRVTLRCSPRSGDLSVYWYQQSLDQGLQFLIQYYNGEERAKGNILERFSAQQFPDLHSELNLSSLELGDSALYFCASSVAPGSKRDYNEQFFGPGTRLTVL.

In its sample, this clonotype was seen many times. The chain links TRBV13 to TRBJ2-2; D gene unclear. The CDR3 is 15 residues long. Germline CDR1 reads PRHDT; CDR2 reads FYEKMQ (reference sequence). V dropped 3 bases and J dropped 0 bases, with 8 bases sitting between them. CDR3 protein: CASSFRPANTGELFF. The CDR3 DNA reads TGTGCCAGCAGCTTCCGACCCGCGAACACCGGGGAGCTGTTTTTT.

This clonotype was picked up a small number of times. V usage is TRBV7-9 and J usage is TRBJ1-3; D remains ambiguous. This CDR3 region has 16 residues. Germline-derived CDR1 and CDR2 are SEHNR and FQNEAQ (reference sequence). Trimming removed 1 base from V and 7 bases from J, with 17 bases in between. The CDR3 DNA sequence: TGTGCCAGCAGCTTAGTTACGTCAGGTATACGGAACACCATATATTTT. Residues: CASSLVTSGIRNTIYF.

This clonotype appeared many times. The chain is built from TRBV28 and TRBJ2-2, with a weak D call TRBD2 (6 bases). This CDR3 has 17 residues. Trimming took off 3 bases at V and 1 base at J, with 15 bases between the two ends. Looked up from germline, CDR1 is MDHEN and CDR2 is SYDVKM. This chain's CDR3 is CASSFALRGKNTGELFF. The CDR3 region has the DNA TGTGCCAGCAGTTTTGCTCTCCGGGGGAAGAACACCGGGGAGCTGTTTTTT.

Note on this clonotype: With a much larger clone just one base away, this may be a read error. The V and J genes are TRBV27 and TRBJ1-1, with a tentative D call TRBD1 (6 bases). With 6 bases removed from V and 1 base from J, the gap between germline ends came to 9 bases. The V gene's germline CDR1 is MNHEY and CDR2 SMNVEV (reference sequence). The CDR3 extends over 13 amino acids. The CDR3: CASRQQGNTEAFF. As DNA, the CDR3 is TGTGCCAGCAGGCAACAGGGGAACACTGAAGCTTTCTTT.

At least ten counts were recorded for this clonotype. The CDR3 DNA sequence: TGCGCCAGCAGCTTATCCGCCATGAACACTGAAGCTTTCTTT. Amino acids: CASSLSAMNTEAFF. The chain employs TRBV5-1 and TRBJ1-1; D remains unclear. Germline V CDR1 and CDR2: SGHRS, YFSETQ. This CDR3 contains 14 residues. Trimming removed 2 bases at V and 0 bases at J, with 8 bases between.

The table lists this clonotype with a few counts. CDR3 coding DNA: TGCGCCAGCAGCCAAGATTCCCCGCGTTACAATGAGCAGTTCTTC. Translation: CASSQDSPRYNEQFF. The chain recombines TRBV4-1 with TRBJ2-1; no definite D call. This CDR3 has 15 residues. Germline CDR1 MGHRA, CDR2 YSYEKL. The ends were cut back, 0 bases at V and 4 bases at J, with 10 bases in the middle.

The chain carries TRBV20-1 and TRBJ2-7; D call uncertain. The CDR3 runs 13 residues. CDR1 and CDR2 from the germline V gene are DFQATT and SNEGSKA (reference sequence). Trimming cost V 3 bases and J 2 bases, with 11 bases left between them. As DNA, the CDR3 is TGCAGTGCTAGCGGTGATCCCACCTACGAGCAGTACTTC. Protein sequence: CSASGDPTYEQYF.

Regarding this clonotype: Just one base apart from a much larger clone, this may be a read error. The gene calls are TRBV20-1 and TRBJ1-6; D remains ambiguous. The CDR3 runs 16 residues. V shed 1 base and J shed 12 bases, with 22 bases lying between them. Germline CDR1 is DFQATT and CDR2 is SNEGSKA (reference sequence). CDR3 DNA sequence: TGCAGTGCTAGAGTCCTCGAACGGGAGGTTCTAGGACCCCTCCACTTT. This sequence encodes CSARVLEREVLGPLHF.

The table lists this clonotype with a few counts. The V call is TRBV5-1, the J call TRBJ1-1; weak D call: TRBD1 (6 bases). CDR3 length: 14 residues. The germline V and J ends were trimmed by 3 bases and 6 bases, with 15 bases remaining between them. Germline-derived CDR1 and CDR2 are SGHRS and YFSETQ. The CDR3 is CASSSQWGASEAFF. In nucleotides, the CDR3 is TGCGCCAGCAGCTCTCAGTGGGGGGCGTCTGAAGCTTTCTTT.

This chain connects TRBV2 to TRBJ2-7; 8 bases are a match to TRBD1. From germline, CDR1 is SNHLY and CDR2 FYNNEI. V shed 7 bases and J 5 bases; nucleotides not matched to a gene: 10. The CDR3 runs to 14 residues. As DNA, the CDR3 is TGTGCCAGCACAGCCGGACAGGGCCCTGACGAGCAGTACTTC. Its translation: CASTAGQGPDEQYF.

The chain has TRBV6-6 and TRBJ2-1; TRBD1 matches 9 bases. Germline CDR1 and CDR2: MNHNY and SVGAGI (reference sequence). The CDR3 contains 15 residues. The junction had 8 bases not matched to a gene; V was cut back by 6 bases and J by 5 bases. CDR3 amino acids: CASSRRDRVNNEQFF. The CDR3 bases are TGTGCCAGCAGCCGACGGGACAGGGTCAACAATGAGCAGTTCTTC.

There are a few counts of this clonotype. This chain connects TRBV4-3 to TRBJ2-7; D possibly uses TRBD1 or TRBD2 (5 bases each). V gave up 0 bases and J gave up 5 bases, with 17 bases separating them. The germline CDR1 and CDR2 sequences are LGHNA and YSLEER. CDR3 length equals 16 residues. The CDR3 sequence is CASSQDYPGRRHEQYF. CDR3 DNA sequence: TGCGCCAGCAGCCAAGATTATCCGGGACGACGCCACGAGCAGTACTTC.

J is TRBJ1-1 and V is TRBV3-1; TRBD1 agrees at 7 bases. CDR1 and CDR2 (germline): LGHDT, YNNKEL (reference sequence). The CDR3 loop spans 14 amino acids. V was pared by 4 bases and J by 9 bases, with 11 bases of the junction left unmatched. The CDR3 spells CASSLTGSSWKAFF. For the CDR3, the DNA is TGTGCCAGCAGCCTGACAGGGTCGTCATGGAAAGCTTTCTTT.

This clonotype was seen a handful of times. This chain links TRBV3-1 with TRBJ2-1; 11 nucleotides align to TRBD2. J was trimmed by 4 bases and V by 0 bases; bases with no gene match: 5. The germline CDR1 and CDR2 sequences are LGHDT and YNNKEL (reference sequence). The CDR3 is 17 residues long. Here the CDR3 DNA reads TGTGCCAGCAGCCAAGACGGTTCTAGCGGGGGGTACAATGAGCAGTTCTTC. Translated, it gives CASSQDGSSGGYNEQFF.

This clonotype was seen a handful of times. This chain joins TRBV6-5 and TRBJ1-6, with TRBD1 matching 9 bases. CDR1 and CDR2 (germline): MNHEY, SVGAGI. Trimming took 0 bases from V and 7 from J; bases not matched to a gene: 7. CDR3 length: 17 residues. The CDR3 nucleotides read TGTGCCAGCAGTTACTCCTGGGGGACAGGGAGGAATTCACCCCTCCACTTT. This translates into CASSYSWGTGRNSPLHF.

The rearrangement uses TRBV6-2 or TRBV6-3 and TRBJ2-7; D may be TRBD1 or TRBD2 (5 bases each). The CDR3 is made up of 14 amino acids. V lost 6 bases to trimming and J lost 6 bases, with 18 bases between them. Germline CDR1 is MNHEY and CDR2 is SVGEGT. The CDR3 here is CASSKPGPSIEQYF. The CDR3 coding sequence is TGTGCCAGCAGCAAACCGGGACCCTCTATCGAGCAGTACTTC.

The V call is TRBV10-3, the J call TRBJ2-2; D not certain. The CDR3 spans 13 residues. V lost 8 bases and J lost 6, with 13 bases in between. Germline V CDR1 and CDR2: ENHRY, SYGVKD. The CDR3 region has the DNA TGTGCCATCGGTAATAGTGGCTCCGGGGAGCTGTTTTTT. It encodes CAIGNSGSGELFF.

CDR3 sequence reads: CASSLSVPETQYF. CDR3 DNA: TGTGCCAGCAGTTTAAGCGTACCAGAGACCCAGTACTTC. J is TRBJ2-5 and V is TRBV12-3 or TRBV12-4; D is unclear. Trimming cost V 2 bases and J 4 bases, with 8 bases left between them. The CDR3 has 13 residues.